This T cell receptor beta chain appears in the sequencing data of a study of control samples from healthy donors and cancer patients. The V gene's germline CDR1 is MNHEY and CDR2 SVGAGI. CDR3 length equals 13 residues. V shed 7 bases and J shed 4 bases, with 10 bases lying between them. Assay used: immunoSEQ multiplex PCR; TCRdb lists only in-frame clones, some missing. Of about 130,000 clones listed, 85% to 90% are singletons. The TCR was taken from a man aged 50 to 59 with head and neck cancer. The chain is built from TRBV6-5 and TRBJ2-2, with D possibly matching TRBD1 (6 bases). The sample consisted of PBMCs. The CDR3, as DNA: TGTGCCAGCACCCTCAGGGGCACCGGGGAGCTGTTTTTT. Amino acid sequence: CASTLRGTGELFF.